One sample yielded the 14 T cell receptor beta chains listed below, sequenced in a study of blood T cells in healthy people across ages. A sample-barcoded 5' primer and a J-beta primer mix were used in a second PCR of roughly 6 to 11 cycles. TCRdb recomputed calls from the 5' RACE reads with MiXCR, one row per CDR3 protein. The table records around 1,000,000 distinct CDR3 sequences, under 30% of them present only once. The sample also formed part of further work on T cells of mothers and their children.

The source material was blood. The receptors here all came from a girl aged 2 to 9 in good health.

This chain connects TRBV20-1 to TRBJ1-5; weak D call: TRBD1 (5 bases). The CDR3 is made up of 15 amino acids. Germline V CDR1 and CDR2: DFQATT, SNEGSKA (reference sequence). Trimming pared 3 bases from V and 6 bases from J, leaving 18 bases between. CDR3 in amino acids: CSARRTGDPAQPQHF. In nucleotides, the CDR3 is TGCAGTGCTAGGAGGACGGGGGACCCGGCTCAGCCCCAGCATTTT.

There are a few counts of this clonotype. The gene calls are TRBV10-3 and TRBJ2-3; a possible D gene is TRBD1 (6 bases). Germline V gene data show CDR1 as ENHRY and CDR2 as SYGVKD. Trimming removed 9 bases at V and 3 bases at J, with 10 bases between. CDR3 size: 12 residues. The CDR3 is CAMGTGTDTQYF. The CDR3 nucleotides are TGTGCCATGGGAACAGGGACAGATACGCAGTATTTT.

The CDR3 DNA is TGTGCCAGCAGCTTAGGAGTAGCGGTGTTGGAGACCCAGTACTTC. Translation gives CASSLGVAVLETQYF. The chain joins TRBV7-2 to TRBJ2-5, with D perhaps TRBD2 (6 bases). V was pared by 1 base and J by 5 bases, with 14 bases between. This CDR3 has 15 residues. Germline loops: CDR1 SGHTA, CDR2 FQGNSA.

The chain combines TRBV20-1 with TRBJ2-1; D remains unclear. The CDR3 sequence is 14 residues long. Per the germline V gene, CDR1 is DFQATT and CDR2 is SNEGSKA (reference sequence). V gave up 6 bases and J gave up 0 bases, with 12 bases separating them. CDR3 residues: CSAITCSSYNEQFF. CDR3 nucleotide sequence: TGCAGTGCAATTACTTGCAGCTCCTACAATGAGCAGTTCTTC.

The J gene is TRBJ2-5, the V gene TRBV20-1; D is unclear. Trimming pared 5 bases from V and 4 bases from J, leaving 11 bases between. The CDR3 sequence is 12 residues long. Germline V gene sequence: CDR1 DFQATT, CDR2 SNEGSKA (reference sequence). This CDR3 reads CSAEFRGETQYF. CDR3 nucleotide sequence: TGCAGTGCTGAGTTTAGAGGAGAGACCCAGTACTTC.

The chain combines TRBV12-3 or TRBV12-4 with TRBJ2-6; D is ambiguous. This CDR3 spans 16 amino acids. Trimming removed 1 base at V and 0 bases at J, with 7 bases between. CDR3 amino acids: CASSLGSISGANVLTF. In nucleotides, the CDR3 is TGTGCCAGCAGTTTAGGCAGTATCTCTGGGGCCAACGTCCTGACTTTC.

As to this clonotype: A much larger clonotype is one base distant, so this may be a read error. The chain combines TRBV4-1 with TRBJ2-7; TRBD2 might be the D (5 bases). This CDR3 comprises 16 residues. Germline CDR1 is MGHRA and CDR2 is YSYEKL. CDR3 region: CACSQGIGSATYEQYF. In DNA form, the CDR3 reads TGCGCCTGCAGCCAAGGCATTGGGAGTGCCACCTACGAGCAGTACTTC.

A few counts support this clonotype. This rearrangement joins TRBV20-1 to TRBJ2-5, with 7 positions matching TRBD1. Germline CDR1 and CDR2: DFQATT and SNEGSKA (reference sequence). Trimming removed 6 bases from V and 0 bases from J; junction bases left unmatched: 4. This CDR3 comprises 13 residues. The CDR3: CSAWDSYQETQYF. CDR3 in DNA: TGCAGTGCATGGGACAGCTACCAAGAGACCCAGTACTTC.

This clonotype came up once. The chain uses TRBV7-9 and TRBJ1-1; D gene unclear. The CDR3 contains 17 residues. Deletions cut 2 bases from V and 1 base from J, with 17 bases between. Per the germline V gene, CDR1 is SEHNR and CDR2 is FQNEAQ (reference sequence). CDR3 loop: CASSLFGGAASNTEAFF. DNA of the CDR3: TGTGCCAGCAGCTTATTCGGTGGCGCTGCATCGAACACTGAAGCTTTCTTT.

This chain uses TRBV12-3 or TRBV12-4 with TRBJ1-4; 8 nucleotides align to TRBD1. V was pared by 5 bases and J by 7 bases, with 9 bases of the junction left unmatched. This CDR3 spans 15 amino acids. The CDR3 sequence is CASSTSRGRGEKLFF. As DNA, the CDR3 is TGTGCCAGCAGTACAAGCAGGGGGCGAGGTGAAAAACTGTTTTTT.

The chain has TRBV6-6 and TRBJ2-5, with TRBD2 as a possible D gene (5 bases). Trimming shortened V by 2 bases and J by 7 bases, and 14 bases separated the two germline ends. Germline V gives CDR1 MNHNY, CDR2 SVGAGI (reference sequence). The length of the CDR3 is 14 residues. CDR3 DNA sequence: TGTGCCAGCAGTTACCTTGGGGAGAGCAGGACCCAGTACTTC. It yields the protein CASSYLGESRTQYF.

This clonotype was found a few times. The germline gene is not matched at one end of the junction; a read error may be the cause. The chain carries TRBV5-1 and TRBJ1-4; maybe TRBD1 (5 bases). CDR3 length: 13 residues. Germline values: CDR1 SGHRS, CDR2 YFSETQ. CDR3 in DNA: TGTGCCAGCAGCTCGGGACCGGAGGAAAAACTGTTTTTT. Translated: CASSSGPEEKLFF.

The rearrangement links TRBV3-1 to TRBJ2-7; D is tentatively TRBD1 or TRBD2 (5 bases each). Germline V gene data show CDR1 as LGHDT and CDR2 as YNNKEL (reference sequence). V was clipped by 7 bases and J by 0 bases, with 13 bases between them. This CDR3 contains 14 residues. As DNA, the CDR3 is TGTGCCAGCACCCAGGGTGGGGGCTCCTACGAGCAGTACTTC. Translated: CASTQGGGSYEQYF.

The V call is TRBV11-2, the J call TRBJ1-2; D gene unclear. CDR3 length: 16 amino acids. Germline CDR1 and CDR2: SGHAT and FQNNGV. V lost 0 bases and J lost 3, with 14 bases in between. CDR3 amino acids: CASSLDVRNRYYGYTF. The DNA of the CDR3 is TGTGCCAGCAGCTTAGACGTTAGGAACAGATACTATGGCTACACCTTC.